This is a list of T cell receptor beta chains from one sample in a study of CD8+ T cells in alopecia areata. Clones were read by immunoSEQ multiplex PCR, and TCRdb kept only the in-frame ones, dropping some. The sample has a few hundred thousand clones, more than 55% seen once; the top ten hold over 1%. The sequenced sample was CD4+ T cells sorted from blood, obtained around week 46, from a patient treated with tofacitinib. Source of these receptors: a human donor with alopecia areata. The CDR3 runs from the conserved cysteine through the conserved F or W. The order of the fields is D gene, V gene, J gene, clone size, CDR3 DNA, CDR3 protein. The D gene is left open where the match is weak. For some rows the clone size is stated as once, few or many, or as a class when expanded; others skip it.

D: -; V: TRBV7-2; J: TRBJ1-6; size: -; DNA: TGTGCCAGCAGCTACGAGGCCCCTAATTCACCCCTCCACTTT; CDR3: CASSYEAPNSPLHF
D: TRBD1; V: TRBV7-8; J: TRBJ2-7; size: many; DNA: TGTGCCAGCAGCCGTGGACAGGATTACGAGCAGTACTTC; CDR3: CASSRGQDYEQYF
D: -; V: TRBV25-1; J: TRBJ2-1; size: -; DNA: TGTGCCAGCAGTGACAGGGTAGGATTGTGGAATGAGCAGTTCTTC; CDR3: CASSDRVGLWNEQFF
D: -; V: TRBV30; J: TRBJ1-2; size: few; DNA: TGTGCCTGGACGGCCCAGGGAATAGGCGGCTACACCTTC; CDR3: CAWTAQGIGGYTF
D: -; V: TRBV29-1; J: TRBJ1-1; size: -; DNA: TGCAGCGTTGAGGCGAGGATTGAAGCTTTCTTT; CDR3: CSVEARIEAFF
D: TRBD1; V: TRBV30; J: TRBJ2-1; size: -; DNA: TGTGCCTGGAGTGTAGGGGACAGGGCTTGGAATGAGCAGTTCTTC; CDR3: CAWSVGDRAWNEQFF
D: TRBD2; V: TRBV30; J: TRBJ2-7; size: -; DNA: TGTGCCTGGAGCGGGGCAGCGGGGGCGTACTACGAGCAGTACTTC; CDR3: CAWSGAAGAYYEQYF
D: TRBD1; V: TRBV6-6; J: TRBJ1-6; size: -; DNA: TGTGCCAGCAGTGACAGACCAGGGGGACCACCCCTCCACTTT; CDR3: CASSDRPGGPPLHF
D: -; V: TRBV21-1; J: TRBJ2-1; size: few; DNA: TGTGCCAGCATCAGACATACCGGGACTAGCGGGGATAGTTCCTACAATGAGCAGTTCTTC; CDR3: CASIRHTGTSGDSSYNEQFF
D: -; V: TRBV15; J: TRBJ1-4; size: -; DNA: TGTGCCACCACCCATAGGGCAACTAATGAAAAACTGTTTTTT; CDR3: CATTHRATNEKLFF
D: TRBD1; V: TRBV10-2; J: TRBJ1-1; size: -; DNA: TGCGCCAGCAGACCGGGACAGGGGGCGGGGGGAACTGAAGCTTTCTTT; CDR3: CASRPGQGAGGTEAFF
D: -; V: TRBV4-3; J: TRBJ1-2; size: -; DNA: TGCGCCAGCAGCCCCGATGGGACCGAAAACTATGGCTACACCTTC; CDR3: CASSPDGTENYGYTF
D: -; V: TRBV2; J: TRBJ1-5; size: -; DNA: TGTGCCAGCAGTGAAGCGGGGGGTAGCAATCAGCCCCAGCATTTT; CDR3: CASSEAGGSNQPQHF
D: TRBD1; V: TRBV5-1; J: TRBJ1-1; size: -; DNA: TGCGCCAGCAGCTCAGGGGGTATGGAGACTGAAGCTTTCTTT; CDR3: CASSSGGMETEAFF
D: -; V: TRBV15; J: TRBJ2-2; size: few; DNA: TGTGCCACCAGCGGGGGCGGGGGCTTTGGGACCGGGGAGCTGTTTTTT; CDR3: CATSGGGGFGTGELFF
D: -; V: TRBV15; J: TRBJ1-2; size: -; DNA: TGTGCCACCAGCAATGGGATTAAAGGGAGCTACACCTTC; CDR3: CATSNGIKGSYTF
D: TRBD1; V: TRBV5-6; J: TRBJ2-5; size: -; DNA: TGTGCCAGCAGCCGATCAGGGGGCGAGACCCAGTACTTC; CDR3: CASSRSGGETQYF
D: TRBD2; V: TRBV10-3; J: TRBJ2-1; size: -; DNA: TGTGCCATCAGTGGTAGCGGGGGGATGGTGATTAGTGAGCAGTTCTTC; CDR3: CAISGSGGMVISEQFF
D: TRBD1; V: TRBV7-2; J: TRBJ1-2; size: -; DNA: TGTGCCAGCAGCTTAGACAGGGGCGGCTACACCTTC; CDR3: CASSLDRGGYTF
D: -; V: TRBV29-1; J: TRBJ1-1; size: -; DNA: TGCAGCGCCGGGGAGCAAGGATTGGCTTTCTTT; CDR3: CSAGEQGLAFF
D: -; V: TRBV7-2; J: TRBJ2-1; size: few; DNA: TGTGCCAGCAGCTTAGGGGTGCATGAGCAGTTCTTC; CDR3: CASSLGVHEQFF
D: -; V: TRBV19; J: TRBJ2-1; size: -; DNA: TGTGCCAGTAGTACCGATTACCACCAGTTCTTC; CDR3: CASSTDYHQFF
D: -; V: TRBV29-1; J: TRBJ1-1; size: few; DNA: TGCAGCGTTGTAGAGAACCTGAACACTGAAGCTTTCTTT; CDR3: CSVVENLNTEAFF
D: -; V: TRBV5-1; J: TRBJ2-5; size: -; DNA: TGCGCCAGCAGCCATCGACGGCAAGAGACCCAGTACTTC; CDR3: CASSHRRQETQYF
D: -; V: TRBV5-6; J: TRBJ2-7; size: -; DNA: TGTGCCAGCAGCTTGGGGTACGGGAGCTCCTACGAGCAGTACTTC; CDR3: CASSLGYGSSYEQYF
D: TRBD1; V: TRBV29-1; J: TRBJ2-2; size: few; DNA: TGCAGCGCCACCGGGACAGTCACCGGGGAGCTGTTTTTT; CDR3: CSATGTVTGELFF
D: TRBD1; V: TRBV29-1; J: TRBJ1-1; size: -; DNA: TGCAGCGGAGACAGGGGTGGGCTAGACACTGAAGCTTTCTTT; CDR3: CSGDRGGLDTEAFF
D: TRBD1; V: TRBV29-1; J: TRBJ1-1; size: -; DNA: TGCAGCGTTGATCCCATGGGACAGAAAAACACTGAAGCTTTCTTT; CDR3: CSVDPMGQKNTEAFF
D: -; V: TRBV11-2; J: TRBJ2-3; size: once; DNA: TGTGCCAGCAGCTTACGGAGGGGGGTGCCCACAGATACGCAGTATTTT; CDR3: CASSLRRGVPTDTQYF
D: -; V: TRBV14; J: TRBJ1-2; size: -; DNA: TGTGCCAGCAGCCAAGTCGGGGCGTTTGGCTACACCTTC; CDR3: CASSQVGAFGYTF
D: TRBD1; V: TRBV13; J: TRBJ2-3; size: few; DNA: TGTGCCAGCAGCGGGGGACAGGAGAGCACAGATACGCAGTATTTT; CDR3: CASSGGQESTDTQYF
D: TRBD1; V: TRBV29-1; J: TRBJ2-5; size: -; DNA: TGCAGCGTCCTCCGGGACAGGGGATCCCTCCGGTCTTTCGAGACCCAGTACTTC; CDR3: CSVLRDRGSLRSFETQYF
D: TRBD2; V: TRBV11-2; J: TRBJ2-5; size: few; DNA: TGTGCCAGCAGCTTTGGGACTAGCCCCGGGGAGACCCAGTACTTC; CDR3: CASSFGTSPGETQYF
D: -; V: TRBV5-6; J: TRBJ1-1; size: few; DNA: TGTGCCAGCAGCTCGGCCTTCGACGGTGAAGCTTTCTTT; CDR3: CASSSAFDGEAFF
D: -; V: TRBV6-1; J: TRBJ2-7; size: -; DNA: TGTGCCACAACTAAGTACGAGCAGTACTTC; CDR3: CATTKYEQYF
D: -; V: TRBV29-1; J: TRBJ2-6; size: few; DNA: TGCAGCGTTGAGCTGGGAGGGGGGCGTTCCTCTGGGGCCAACGTCCTGACTTTC; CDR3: CSVELGGGRSSGANVLTF
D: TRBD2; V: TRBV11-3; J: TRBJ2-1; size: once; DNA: TGTGCCAGCAGCTTAGTCGGTGCGGGGGGCTACAATGAGCAGTTCTTC; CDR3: CASSLVGAGGYNEQFF
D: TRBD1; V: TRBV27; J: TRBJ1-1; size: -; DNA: TGTGCCAGCAGCCAACGAAACAGGGGAACTGAAGCTTTCTTT; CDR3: CASSQRNRGTEAFF
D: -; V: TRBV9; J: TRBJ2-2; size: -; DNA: TGTGCCAGCAGCGTAGGAGCAGGCGTAAACACCGGGGAGCTGTTTTTT; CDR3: CASSVGAGVNTGELFF
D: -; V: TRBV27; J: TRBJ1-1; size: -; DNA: TGTGCCAGCAGTCCGGGGAGGGGGTCGAACACTGAAGCTTTCTTT; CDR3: CASSPGRGSNTEAFF
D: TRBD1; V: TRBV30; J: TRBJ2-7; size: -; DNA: TGTGCCTGGAGTGTACAGGGGGCAACGAGGCAGTACTTC; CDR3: CAWSVQGATRQYF